This record concerns one T cell receptor beta chain sequence. The antigen remains unidentified. The germline CDR1 and CDR2 sequences are SGHNT and YYREEE (reference sequence). The V end was cut by 4 bases, the J end by 0 bases, with 4 bases between. The CDR3 extends over 13 amino acids. Method: immunoSEQ multiplex PCR; TCRdb's copy keeps in-frame clones and lacks some. Of fewer than 90,000 clones in the sample, 94% were seen once. The source of the sample is a study of graft-versus-host responses after intestinal transplantation. Looking at the study overall: Recipients got multivisceral, liver-intestinal, or isolated intestinal transplants. Induction using anti-thymocyte globulin, followed by tacrolimus and steroids for roughly 3 years, was given to all recipients.

Study-wide results and limits: Graft-donor T cell macrochimerism in patients accompanied high graft-versus-host to host-versus-graft clonal ratios in allografts. Early post-transplant declines in HvG were associated with peak levels of circulating GvH clones.

The source of this sequence is a human donor who was the organ donor for an intestinal transplant. Specimen: unstimulated CD4+ T cells sorted from spleen or lymph node cells, collected before transplant. This chain joins TRBV5-4 and TRBJ1-4; D is unresolved. The CDR3 DNA follows: TGTGCCAGCAGCCAAGCAACTAATGAAAAACTGTTTTTT. It yields the protein CASSQATNEKLFF.